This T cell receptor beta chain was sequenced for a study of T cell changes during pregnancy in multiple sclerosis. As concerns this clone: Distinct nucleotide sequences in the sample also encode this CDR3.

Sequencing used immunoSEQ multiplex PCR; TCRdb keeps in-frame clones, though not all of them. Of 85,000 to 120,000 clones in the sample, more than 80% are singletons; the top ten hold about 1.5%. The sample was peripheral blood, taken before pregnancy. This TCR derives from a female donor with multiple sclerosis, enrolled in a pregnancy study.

The CDR3 protein is CAWSVLAGGQETQYF. The CDR3 bases are TGTGCCTGGAGTGTACTAGCGGGAGGGCAAGAGACCCAGTACTTC. J is TRBJ2-5 and V is TRBV30; 13 bases align to TRBD2. Germline-derived CDR1 and CDR2 are GTSNPN and SVGIG (reference sequence). After removal of 0 bases from V and 2 bases from J, the junction contained 0 bases not matched to a gene. CDR3 size: 15 residues.